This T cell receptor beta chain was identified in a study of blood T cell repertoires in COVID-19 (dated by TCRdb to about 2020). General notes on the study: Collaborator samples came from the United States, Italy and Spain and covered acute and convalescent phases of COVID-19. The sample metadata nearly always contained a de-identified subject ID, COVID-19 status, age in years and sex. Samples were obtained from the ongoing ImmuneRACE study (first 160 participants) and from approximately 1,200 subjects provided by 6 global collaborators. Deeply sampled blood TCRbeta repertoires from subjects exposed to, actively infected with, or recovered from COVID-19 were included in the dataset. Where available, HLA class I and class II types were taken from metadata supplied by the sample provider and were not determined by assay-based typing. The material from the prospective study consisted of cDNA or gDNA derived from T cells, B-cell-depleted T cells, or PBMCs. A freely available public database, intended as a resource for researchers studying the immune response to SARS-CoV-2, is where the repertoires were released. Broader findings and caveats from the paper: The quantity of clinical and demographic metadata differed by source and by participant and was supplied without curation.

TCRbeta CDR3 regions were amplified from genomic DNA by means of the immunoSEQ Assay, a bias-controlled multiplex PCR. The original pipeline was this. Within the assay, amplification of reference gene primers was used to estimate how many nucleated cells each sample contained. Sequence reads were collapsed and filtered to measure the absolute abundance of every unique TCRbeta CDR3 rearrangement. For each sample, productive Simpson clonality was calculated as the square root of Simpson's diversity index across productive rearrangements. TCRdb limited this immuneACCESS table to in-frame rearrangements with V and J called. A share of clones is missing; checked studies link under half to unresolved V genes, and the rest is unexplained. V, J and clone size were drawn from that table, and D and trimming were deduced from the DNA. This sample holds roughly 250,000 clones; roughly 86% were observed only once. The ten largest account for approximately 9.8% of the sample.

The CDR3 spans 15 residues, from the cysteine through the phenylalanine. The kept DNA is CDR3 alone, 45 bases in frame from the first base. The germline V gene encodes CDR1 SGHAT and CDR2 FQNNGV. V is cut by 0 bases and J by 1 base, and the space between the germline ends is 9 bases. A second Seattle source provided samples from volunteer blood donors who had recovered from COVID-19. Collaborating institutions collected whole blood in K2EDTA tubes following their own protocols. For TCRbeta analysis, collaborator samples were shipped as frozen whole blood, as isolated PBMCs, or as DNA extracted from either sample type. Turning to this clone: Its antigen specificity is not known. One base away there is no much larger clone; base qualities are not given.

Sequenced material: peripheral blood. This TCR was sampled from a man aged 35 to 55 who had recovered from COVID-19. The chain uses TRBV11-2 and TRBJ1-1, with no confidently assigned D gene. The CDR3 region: CASSLEGTANTEAFF. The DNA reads TGTGCCAGCAGCTTAGAGGGTACAGCGAACACTGAAGCTTTCTTT.